The subject of this entry is one T cell receptor (beta chain). What this receptor recognizes is not known. The record has no base qualities; no much larger clone is one base away. This record belongs to a study of PD-L1 blockade in urothelial cancer (TCRdb year 2017). Notes on the research overall: Therapy was started around 2014 for all patients, and atezolizumab 1,200 mg was administered intravenously every 3 weeks. Whole exome sequencing and RNA sequencing of pretreatment tumors were performed alongside TCR sequencing in the same patients. Blood samples were analyzed at two time points: 3 weeks after treatment start (second dose) and 6 weeks after treatment start. Durable clinical benefit meant progression-free survival longer than 6 months, and TCR features were also tested against progression-free and overall survival. Durable clinical benefit was achieved by nine patients and was not achieved by 20 patients. Blood samples gave median yields of around 150,000 T cells and 83,000 or so unique TCRs, along with a median clonality of approximately 0.08. An exploratory multi-omic analysis was conducted of the somatic, immune and clinical correlates of response to PD-L1 blockade with atezolizumab in urothelial cancer. About nine tenths of the roughly 29 patients were males with bladder-origin urothelial cancer, and about 65% of the roughly 30 reported a prior smoking history. Patients had an ECOG performance status of 0 or 1 and had received between 0 and 3 prior chemotherapy regimens. Under 30 patients had pretreatment blood TCR-seq, about 24 had at least one posttreatment blood collection, and about 24 had tumor TCR-seq. Pretreatment tumor samples, along with matched peripheral blood serially collected before and after atezolizumab treatment, were subjected to TCR sequencing. The investigation overall reported the following: A pretreatment peripheral blood TCR clonality below the median was linked to improved progression-free and overall survival. Small sample size (n ≈ 29) and many exploratory analyses mean the results are intended to be hypothesis-generating. Among patients with durable benefit, tumor-associated TCR clones showed greater expansion in peripheral blood 3 weeks after treatment started (n ≈ 22, p = 0.022).

A cohort of roughly 30 patients with locally advanced or metastatic urothelial carcinoma, treated at Memorial Sloan Kettering on a trial protocol, was included. Peripheral blood mononuclear cells were collected pretreatment and during treatment, with between 1 and 8 total time points obtained per patient. The Qiagen DNeasy Blood extraction kit was used to purify genomic DNA from total PBMCs and tumor samples. PBMCs were collected pretreatment and during treatment, and were isolated and stored as previously described. To estimate absolute template abundance from read counts, synthetic TCR analog templates were spiked into each PCR. Using the immunoSEQ assay, TCRbeta CDR3 regions were amplified from genomic DNA with bias-controlled V and J gene primers. Rearranged TCRbeta segments were sequenced at approximately 20X coverage. In the original analysis: Sequencing errors were corrected by clustering and CDR3s were annotated against IMGT to assign V, D and J genes. Downstream analyses used only productive TCRbeta rearrangements, leaving out any out-of-frame or stop-codon sequences. To compute clonality, Shannon entropy was normalized by the log of the number of unique productive sequences and then subtracted from one. Clones differing between time points or between blood and tumor were identified using Fisher's exact test with Benjamini-Hochberg correction, with an adjusted p below 0.01 applied as the threshold. What TCRdb holds here is the immuneACCESS table cut down to in-frame rearrangements. Part of the clones is not present; checked against another copy, under half of the missing clones reflect an unresolved V gene, and the others are unexplained. The V and J calls and clone size were taken over from that table, and D and trimming were inferred from the DNA. In this sample the table shows about 91,000 clones, 90% of which occur a single time. Clones ranked in the top ten supply approximately 10% of the sample.

The sequenced sample was PBMCs, obtained around atezolizumab (anti-PD-L1) treatment. The clonotype comes from a man between 60 and 70 years old with urothelial cancer.

The CDR3 amino acid sequence is: CASSPARTGNYGYTF. The nucleotide sequence is given as TGTGCCAGCAGCCCGGCCAGGACAGGCAACTATGGCTACACCTTC. Rearrangement joined TRBV5-5 to TRBJ1-2, and 7 junction bases match TRBD1. Inclusive of the bounding cysteine and phenylalanine, the CDR3 is 15 residues long. Of the read, only the CDR3 DNA is kept; its 45 bases are in frame from base 1. CDR1 SGHKS and CDR2 YYEKEE were looked up in the germline V gene (reference sequence). V is cut back by 4 bases and J by 2 bases, with 8 bases in the junction unmatched.